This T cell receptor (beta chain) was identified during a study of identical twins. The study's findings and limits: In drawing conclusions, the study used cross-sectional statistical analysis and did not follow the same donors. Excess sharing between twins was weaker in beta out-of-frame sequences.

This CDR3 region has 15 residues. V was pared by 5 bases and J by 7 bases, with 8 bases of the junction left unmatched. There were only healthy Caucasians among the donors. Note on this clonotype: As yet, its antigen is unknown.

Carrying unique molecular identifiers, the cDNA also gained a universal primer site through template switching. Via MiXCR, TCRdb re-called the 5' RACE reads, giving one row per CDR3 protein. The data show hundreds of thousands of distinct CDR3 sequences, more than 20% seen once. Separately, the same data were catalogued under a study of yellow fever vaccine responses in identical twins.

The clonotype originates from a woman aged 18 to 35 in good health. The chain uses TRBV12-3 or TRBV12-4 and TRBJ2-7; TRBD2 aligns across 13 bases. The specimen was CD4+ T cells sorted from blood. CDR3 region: CASSHRTSGSWEQYF. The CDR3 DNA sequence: TGTGCCAGCAGTCACCGGACTAGCGGGAGTTGGGAGCAGTACTTC.